This T cell receptor (beta chain) is from a study of T cell responses to AZD1222 COVID-19 vaccine. Background on the study: Pooled together were second doses at about 4 or about 12 weeks.

V was clipped by 9 bases and J by 5 bases; unmatched bases: 8. The CDR3 consists of 13 residues. Germline values: CDR1 LNHDA, CDR2 SQIVND (reference sequence). As regards this clone: Its antigen is unknown.

Regarding the study as a whole: No day 14 peak samples; only post-peak repertoires were characterized.

TCRdb's copy holds only in-frame clones and misses some; the assay was immunoSEQ multiplex PCR. The sample records about 140,000 clones, roughly nine tenths being singletons. This sequence joins TRBV19 and TRBJ1-1; the match to TRBD1 covers 8 bases. The sequence was obtained from an adult in good health. Material: peripheral blood, obtained on day 0 of AZD1222 vaccination. The CDR3 bases are TGTGCCAGCCGAGGACAGGGCAGGACTGAAGCTTTCTTT. This codes for CASRGQGRTEAFF.